This T cell receptor beta chain was identified during a study of T cell responses to AZD1222 COVID-19 vaccine. On the study more broadly: Whether given at about 4 or about 12 weeks, second doses were pooled. General study findings and limits: Reports indicate that nearly half of spike-specific TCRs are directed at unmutated variant regions. Breadth and depth of Spike-specific TCRs rose after two AZD1222 doses. The donors showed a predominance of white British ancestry and of females, with possible underestimation of clonal diversity.

Germline CDR1 GTSNPN, CDR2 SVGIG (reference sequence). With 1 base removed from V and 0 bases from J, the gap between germline ends came to 16 bases. The CDR3 spans 17 residues. Comments on this clone: No antigen is known for it.

Libraries were prepared by immunoSEQ multiplex PCR; TCRdb keeps only in-frame clonotypes and omits some of them. The data hold around 99,000 clones, with 89% observed a single time. The receptor was derived from an adult in good health. Sequencing was performed on peripheral blood, taken on day 0 of AZD1222 vaccination. The V and J genes are TRBV30 and TRBJ2-1, with TRBD2 as a possible D gene (6 bases). The CDR3 sequence is CAWSGVKRVSSYNEQFF. CDR3 bases: TGTGCCTGGAGTGGGGTCAAGCGGGTCAGCTCCTACAATGAGCAGTTCTTC.